Listed below are T cell receptor beta chains from one sample, sequenced in a study of cytomegalovirus exposure and HLA in healthy donors. Repertoires were generated with immunoSEQ multiplex PCR, while TCRdb's copy carries only in-frame clones and drops some. The sample shows roughly 180,000 clones, over 80% of them seen only once. Material: PBMCs. The receptors here all came from a man in his forties or fifties in good health and CMV-seronegative. Both conserved end residues are part of each CDR3. Fields, in order: V gene, D gene, clone size, J gene, CDR3 DNA, CDR3 protein. The D gene is left open where the match is weak. Size values are once, few and many counts, or a class for expanded clones, and some rows have none.

TRBV30	.	.	TRBJ1-1	TGTGCCTGGAGCAATAATTTCCTACGCGGCCGTAATGAAGCTTTCTTT	CAWSNNFLRGRNEAFF
TRBV2	.	few	TRBJ1-1	TGTGCCAGCAGTGGACACCCGGACACTGAAGCTTTCTTT	CASSGHPDTEAFF
TRBV6-5	TRBD2	.	TRBJ2-5	TGTGCCAGCAGTCGGGGGGTACAGGAGACCCAGTACTTC	CASSRGVQETQYF
TRBV13	.	.	TRBJ2-5	TGTGCCAGCAGCGGGGGGGAGACCCAGTACTTC	CASSGGETQYF
TRBV6-6	.	.	TRBJ1-5	TGTGCCAGCAGGGGGCAGGTACAGGGTGAGCCCCAGCATTTT	CASRGQVQGEPQHF
TRBV7-2	.	.	TRBJ1-5	TGTGCCAGCAGCTTAGCGTTCGGTAATCAGCCCCAGCATTTT	CASSLAFGNQPQHF
TRBV4-2	TRBD1	once	TRBJ2-1	TGTGCCAGCAGCCTCCCCGGGACAGGGTTAGATGAGCAGTTCTTC	CASSLPGTGLDEQFF
TRBV4-1	.	few	TRBJ1-2	TGCGCCAGCAGCCAAGGCAGGGACTATGGCTACACCTTC	CASSQGRDYGYTF
TRBV28	TRBD1	.	TRBJ1-1	TGTGCCAGCAGCACCTCCGGGACAGGCGGATTTTCTTTCTTT	CASSTSGTGGFSFF
TRBV4-1	TRBD1	.	TRBJ1-2	TGCGCCAGCAGCCAAGCGCTCCGGGACAGGGGGCAAGGCTACACCTTC	CASSQALRDRGQGYTF
TRBV6-1	.	.	TRBJ1-3	TGTGCCAGCAGTGAAGTGGGAGGTGGAAACACCATATATTTT	CASSEVGGGNTIYF
TRBV7-8	TRBD1	.	TRBJ2-5	TGTGCCAGCAGCCCCAGGGACAGGGGGGTGGAGACCCAGTACTTC	CASSPRDRGVETQYF
TRBV7-3	TRBD1	.	TRBJ2-2	TGTGCCAGCAGGACGGATACAGGGGTTGGGGAGCTGTTTTTT	CASRTDTGVGELFF
TRBV28	.	.	TRBJ1-2	TGTGCCAGCAGTTCCCTAACCGAGGGCTATGGCTACACCTTC	CASSSLTEGYGYTF
TRBV29-1	TRBD1	.	TRBJ2-5	TGCAGCGTGAGGACAGGCCAAGAGACCCAGTACTTC	CSVRTGQETQYF
TRBV28	TRBD1	once	TRBJ1-6	TGTGCCAGCAGTCCCCGGACAGGGAACACCTATAATTCACCCCTCCACTTT	CASSPRTGNTYNSPLHF
TRBV7-3	TRBD1	.	TRBJ2-5	TGTGCCAGCAGCTTAAATCTACCCCGGGACAGCCAAGAGACCCAGTACTTC	CASSLNLPRDSQETQYF
TRBV4-3	.	.	TRBJ1-2	TGCGCCAGCAGCCAAGATCTTCCAGGAGGCTACACCTTC	CASSQDLPGGYTF
TRBV9	.	.	TRBJ1-3	TGTGCCAGCAGCGCCTATACGGGCTCTGGAAACACCATATATTTT	CASSAYTGSGNTIYF
TRBV9	.	.	TRBJ1-4	TGTGCCAGCAGCGCCCGGGGGGGGGTGGAGGGAGAAAAACTGTTTTTT	CASSARGGVEGEKLFF
TRBV5-4	TRBD1	.	TRBJ1-3	TGTGCCAGCAGCTCACCGGGACAGGGTGGTGGAAACACCATATATTTT	CASSSPGQGGGNTIYF
TRBV7-2	.	once	TRBJ2-5	TGTGCCAGCAGCCGCCGGGACTCCCTAACCCAGTACTTC	CASSRRDSLTQYF
TRBV11-3	.	.	TRBJ1-1	TGTGCCAGCAGCTTAGCAGGAGGGGTCACTGAAGCTTTCTTT	CASSLAGGVTEAFF
TRBV4-2	TRBD2	.	TRBJ2-4	TGTGCCAGCAGCCCGCTAGCGGGCGGAGCCAAAAACATTCAGTACTTC	CASSPLAGGAKNIQYF
TRBV6-6	TRBD1	.	TRBJ1-5	TGTGCCAGCACCCAGGGACAGAGTAATAGCAATCAGCCCCAGCATTTT	CASTQGQSNSNQPQHF
TRBV7-2	TRBD2	.	TRBJ2-2	TGTGCCAGCAGCTTAATGCGACTGGGGGGGGTGAACACCGGGGAGCTGTTTTTT	CASSLMRLGGVNTGELFF
TRBV28	.	.	TRBJ1-4	TGTGCCAGCAGTTTAACTTACCCAGGCAATGAAAAACTGTTTTTT	CASSLTYPGNEKLFF
TRBV28	TRBD1	.	TRBJ2-1	TGTGCCAGCAGGAAGAACAGGGGAACCTACAATGAGCAGTTCTTC	CASRKNRGTYNEQFF
TRBV7-3	.	.	TRBJ2-7	TGTGCCAGCAGCCCCGGGCAGGGTCGCTCCTACGAGCAGTACTTC	CASSPGQGRSYEQYF
TRBV30	TRBD1	.	TRBJ2-3	TGTGCCTGGAGGGACGGGGACAGGGGGACAGATACGCAGTATTTT	CAWRDGDRGTDTQYF
TRBV4-2	.	.	TRBJ2-2	TGTGCCAGCAGCCCCGAAGAGGGCAGCGGGGAGCTGTTTTTT	CASSPEEGSGELFF
TRBV7-9	TRBD2	.	TRBJ2-2	TGTGCCAGCAGCTTAGGTAATAGCGGGAGTAACACCGGGGAGCTGTTTTTT	CASSLGNSGSNTGELFF
TRBV5-1	.	.	TRBJ1-3	TGCGCCAGCAGCTTGGACGGGAACTCTGGAAACACCATATATTTT	CASSLDGNSGNTIYF
TRBV28	.	.	TRBJ2-7	TGTGCCAGCAGCAGTCCGAGACTAGGCATCAACGAGCAGTACTTC	CASSSPRLGINEQYF
TRBV5-4	.	.	TRBJ1-4	TGTGCCAGCAGCTCGCGCGGGGCTAATGAAAAACTGTTTTTT	CASSSRGANEKLFF
TRBV11-3	.	.	TRBJ1-3	TGTGCCAGCCGGTCCGGGCCGCAGGGGCCTTGGGGAAACACCATATATTTT	CASRSGPQGPWGNTIYF
TRBV7-2	TRBD2	.	TRBJ2-2	TGTGCCAGCAGCCCTGGACTAGCGGGAGGGGCAGCCACCGGGGAGCTGTTTTTT	CASSPGLAGGAATGELFF
TRBV5-1	TRBD2	.	TRBJ2-7	TGCGCCAGCAGCTTGGGGCTAGCGGGGGCCAAAATCTACGAGCAGTACTTC	CASSLGLAGAKIYEQYF
TRBV4-3	TRBD1	.	TRBJ2-7	TGCGCCAGCAGCCTGCCGGGACAGGGGGTCTACGAGCAGTACTTC	CASSLPGQGVYEQYF
TRBV28	TRBD1	.	TRBJ1-2	TGTGCCAGCAGCAGACGGGACAGGGTCCATGGCTACACCTTC	CASSRRDRVHGYTF
TRBV15	TRBD1	.	TRBJ2-5	TGTGCCACCAGCAGCTACCGCCGACAGGGGGGCGAGACCCAGTACTTC	CATSSYRRQGGETQYF
TRBV7-3	TRBD2	.	TRBJ2-2	TGTGCCAGCAGCTTATACCCCGGGACTAGCACCGGGGAGCTGTTTTTT	CASSLYPGTSTGELFF
TRBV2	TRBD1	once	TRBJ2-7	TGTGCCAGCAGCTGGCAGGGGGCTTTCGAGCAGTACTTC	CASSWQGAFEQYF
TRBV5-6	TRBD1	.	TRBJ2-5	TGTGCCAGCAGCACCCCGACAGGGTCCCAAGAGACCCAGTACTTC	CASSTPTGSQETQYF
TRBV2	TRBD2	.	TRBJ2-3	TGTGCCAGCATGGCGGGGGGGTGGCCAGATACGCAGTATTTT	CASMAGGWPDTQYF
TRBV11-3	TRBD1	.	TRBJ2-1	TGTGCCAGCAGCTTTGACCGGGACAGCTCCTACAATGAGCAGTTCTTC	CASSFDRDSSYNEQFF
TRBV5-1	.	few	TRBJ2-1	TGCGCCAGCAGCTTGCTTTCGGGGCGCGGGGACAATGAGCAGTTCTTC	CASSLLSGRGDNEQFF
TRBV4-3	.	.	TRBJ2-1	TGCGCCAGCAGCCAAGAAGGGGTTGAGCAGTTCTTC	CASSQEGVEQFF
TRBV28	.	.	TRBJ1-4	TGTGCCAGCAGTTTAATCAATATAGGGGCAAATGAAAAACTGTTTTTT	CASSLINIGANEKLFF
TRBV5-1	.	.	TRBJ1-2	TGCGCCAGCAGCTTGGCCCCCGCGGTCTATGGCTACACCTTC	CASSLAPAVYGYTF
TRBV29-1	.	.	TRBJ2-7	TGCAGCGTGGTCCAGGGTTACGAGCAGTACTTC	CSVVQGYEQYF
TRBV27	.	.	TRBJ1-2	TGTGCCAGCAGTTTAAGTGGCCCTTATGGCTACACCTTC	CASSLSGPYGYTF
TRBV7-3	TRBD1	.	TRBJ2-2	TGTGCCAGCAGCTTACAGGGGGCCCGGACCGGGGAGCTGTTTTTT	CASSLQGARTGELFF